Listed here is a single T cell receptor beta chain. Its antigen is unknown. This sample is part of a study of tumor-infiltrating lymphocytes in localized non-small cell lung cancer. Germline loops: CDR1 SNHLY, CDR2 FYNNEI. This CDR3 comprises 13 residues. Trimming removed 5 bases at V and 4 bases at J, with 11 bases between. Study-level results: Different pieces of the same tissue went to different assays, confounding technical variation with intratumor heterogeneity.

Data came from immunoSEQ multiplex PCR; TCRdb stores just in-frame clones and leaves some out. The repertoire has some 10,000 clones, around three fifths of them found once; the top ten carry approximately 11%. The specimen sequenced was uninvolved lung tissue not adjacent to the tumor. The chain links TRBV2 to TRBJ1-1; tentative D call: TRBD1 (5 bases). The TCR sequence derives from a human donor with non-small cell lung cancer. CDR3 bases: TGTGCCAGCAGTTACAGCGGGGGCACTGAAGCTTTCTTT. Translation gives CASSYSGGTEAFF.